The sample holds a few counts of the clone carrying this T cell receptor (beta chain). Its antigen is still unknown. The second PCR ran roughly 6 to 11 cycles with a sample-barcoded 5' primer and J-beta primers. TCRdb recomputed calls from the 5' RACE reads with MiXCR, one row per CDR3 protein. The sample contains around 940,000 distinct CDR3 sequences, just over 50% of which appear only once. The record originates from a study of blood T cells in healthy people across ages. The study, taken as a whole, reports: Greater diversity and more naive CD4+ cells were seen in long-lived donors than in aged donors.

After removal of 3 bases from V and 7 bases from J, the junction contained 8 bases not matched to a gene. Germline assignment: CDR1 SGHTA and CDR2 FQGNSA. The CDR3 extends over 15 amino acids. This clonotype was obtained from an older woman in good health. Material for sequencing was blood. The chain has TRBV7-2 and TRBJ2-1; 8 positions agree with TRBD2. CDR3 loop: CASSFSGTRGNEQFF. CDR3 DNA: TGTGCCAGCAGCTTTAGCGGGACAAGGGGGAATGAGCAGTTCTTC. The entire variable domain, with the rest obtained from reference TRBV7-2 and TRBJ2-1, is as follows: GAGVSQSPSNKVTEKGKDVELRCDPISGHTALYWYRQSLGQGLEFLIYFQGNSAPDKSGLPSDRFSAERTGGSVSTLTIQRTQQEDSAVYLCASSFSGTRGNEQFFGPGTRLTVL.